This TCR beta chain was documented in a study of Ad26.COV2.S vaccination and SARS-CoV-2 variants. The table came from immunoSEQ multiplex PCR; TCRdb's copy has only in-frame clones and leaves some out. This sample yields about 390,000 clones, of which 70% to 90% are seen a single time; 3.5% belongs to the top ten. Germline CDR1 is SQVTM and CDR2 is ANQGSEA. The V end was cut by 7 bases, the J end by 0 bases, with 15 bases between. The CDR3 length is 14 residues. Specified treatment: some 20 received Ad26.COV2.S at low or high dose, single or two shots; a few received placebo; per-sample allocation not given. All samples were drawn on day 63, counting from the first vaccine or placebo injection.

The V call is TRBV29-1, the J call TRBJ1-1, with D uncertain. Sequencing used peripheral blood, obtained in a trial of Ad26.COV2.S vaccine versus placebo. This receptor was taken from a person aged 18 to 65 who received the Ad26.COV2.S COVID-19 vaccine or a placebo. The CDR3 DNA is TGCAGCGCCCAGGTACGGACGATGAACACTGAAGCTTTCTTT. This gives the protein CSAQVRTMNTEAFF.